Following are 9 T cell receptor beta chains from one sample sequenced in a study of blood T cells in healthy people across ages. For the second PCR, which ran for 7 to 11 cycles, a sample-barcoded 5' primer and a J-beta primer mix were used. MiXCR, run by TCRdb on the 5' RACE reads, gives a single entry per CDR3 protein. The sample contains about 640,000 distinct CDR3 sequences, approximately 50% of which appear only once. Sequencing used blood. These receptor sequences come from a man in his 60s in good health.

This chain uses TRBV5-1 with TRBJ2-3; the D is unclear. The CDR3 has 14 residues. Germline assignment: CDR1 SGHRS and CDR2 YFSETQ. The ends were cut back, 6 bases at V and 5 bases at J, with 16 bases in the middle. For the CDR3, the DNA is TGCGCCAGCATCCGGACCCCCGAAAAAGATACGCAGTATTTT. Translating gives CASIRTPEKDTQYF. Full variable domain (missing parts from reference TRBV5-1 and TRBJ2-3): KAGVTQTPRYLIKTRGQQVTLSCSPISGHRSVSWYQQTPGQGLQFLFEYFSETQRNKGNFPGRFSGRQFSNSRSEMNVSTLELGDSALYLCASIRTPEKDTQYFGPGTRLTVL.

This clonotype came up a few times. The chain recombines TRBV12-3 or TRBV12-4 with TRBJ1-5; possibly TRBD1 for D (5 bases). The CDR3 length is 14 residues. With 6 bases removed from V and 3 bases from J, the gap between germline ends came to 12 bases. The CDR3 DNA sequence: TGTGCCAGCAGCCCGGGACGTCTCAATCAGCCCCAGCATTTT. Translation gives CASSPGRLNQPQHF.

This clonotype has only one observation. The chain recombines TRBV4-1 with TRBJ2-4; 9 bases match TRBD1. Trimming cost V 7 bases and J 11 bases; bases outside gene matches: 12. Germline assignment: CDR1 MGHRA and CDR2 YSYEKL. This CDR3 contains 14 residues. The CDR3 loop reads CASTGTGLTDVQYF. The CDR3 bases are TGCGCCAGCACCGGGACAGGGTTAACGGATGTTCAGTACTTC.

As concerns this clonotype: At one end the junction does not follow the germline gene, possibly because of a read error. The gene calls are TRBV5-1 and TRBJ2-3, with D tentatively TRBD2 (5 bases). Germline V lookup: CDR1 SGHRS, CDR2 YFSETQ. CDR3 size: 14 residues. The CDR3 loop reads CASSSLAGTDTQYF. The DNA for the CDR3 is TGTGCCAGCAGTTCGCTAGCTGGCACAGATACGCAGTATTTT.

This clonotype was seen more than once but under ten times. J is TRBJ1-2 and V is TRBV7-2; weak D call: TRBD1 (5 bases). The CDR3 length is 14 residues. CDR1 SGHTA and CDR2 FQGNSA come from the germline V gene. Trimming took off 5 bases at V and 2 bases at J, with 12 bases between the two ends. CDR3 loop: CASSRPGSNYGYTF. DNA of the CDR3: TGTGCCAGCAGCCGCCCAGGGAGCAACTATGGCTACACCTTC.

The chain uses TRBV5-8 and TRBJ2-1; tentative D call: TRBD1 (5 bases). CDR1 SGHTS and CDR2 YDEGEE come from the germline V gene. V was cut by 4 bases and J by 4 bases, with 15 bases left in between. This CDR3 region has 15 residues. The CDR3 protein is CASSQQGFSYNEQFF. The CDR3 coding sequence is TGTGCCAGCAGCCAGCAGGGTTTCTCATACAATGAGCAGTTCTTC.

This clonotype was observed once. This chain connects TRBV9 to TRBJ2-1; TRBD2 agrees at 11 bases. J was trimmed by 0 bases and V by 0 bases; bases with no gene match: 5. Per germline, CDR1 SGDLS and CDR2 YYNGEE. This CDR3 is built from 18 residues. This CDR3 reads CASSVVTSGDSSYNEQFF. CDR3 nucleotides: TGTGCCAGCAGCGTAGTGACTAGCGGGGACTCCTCCTACAATGAGCAGTTCTTC.

The chain employs TRBV6-2 or TRBV6-3 and TRBJ1-2; maybe TRBD1 (5 bases). The germline V gene has CDR1 MNHEY and CDR2 SVGEGT. Trimming cost V 4 bases and J 3 bases, with 9 bases left between them. This CDR3 spans 13 amino acids. The CDR3 region is CASSWDSYYGYTF. DNA of the CDR3: TGTGCCAGCAGTTGGGACTCGTACTATGGCTACACCTTC.

The V gene is TRBV6-1, the J gene TRBJ1-2, with D uncertain. Trimming stripped 4 bases from V and 8 bases from J, with 23 bases between. Per germline, CDR1 MNHNS and CDR2 SASEGT. This CDR3 is 16 amino acids long. In DNA form, the CDR3 reads TGTGCCAGCAGTGGCGGGGTAGGCAGGCAGAGCGGCGGCTACACCTTC. Amino acid sequence: CASSGGVGRQSGGYTF.